This T cell receptor (beta chain) was captured in a study of identical twins. Findings of the study overall: High-abundance cord blood beta clonotypes had fewer insertions; memory repertoires showed none. Low generation probability was overrepresented in out-of-frame alpha sequences shared by twins. Not following the same donors, the study drew its conclusions from cross-sectional statistical analysis. Potential partial confounding of zero-insertion analyses by invariant MAIT and iNKT cells was noted.

The ends lost 2 bases at V and 5 bases at J; junction bases unmatched: 12. Germline CDR1 MNHEY, CDR2 SVGEGT. The CDR3 is 18 residues long. In regard to this clonotype: The antigen is unknown.

TCRdb called the 5' RACE reads again in MiXCR, with one record for every CDR3 protein. This table holds 500,000 or so distinct CDR3 sequences, roughly an eighth found once. In addition, the sample was reused for a study of yellow fever vaccine responses in identical twins.

The clonotype comes from a woman younger than 30 in good health. The sample taken for sequencing was CD4+ T cells sorted from blood. This chain links TRBV6-2 or TRBV6-3 with TRBJ2-5; TRBD2 matches 12 bases. DNA for the CDR3: TGTGCCAGCAGTTACAATCCGGAGGGGACTAGCGGGTTCGAGACCCAGTACTTC. This gives the protein CASSYNPEGTSGFETQYF.